These T cell receptor beta chains were read from a single sample in a study of blood T cells in healthy people across ages. Using its own MiXCR run on the 5' RACE reads, TCRdb lists one record per CDR3 protein. Of 1.5 million to 2 million distinct CDR3 sequences in the sample, around 35% were seen once. Sequencing was performed on blood. These receptors were obtained from a woman in her 30s in good health. The CDR3 runs from the conserved cysteine through the conserved F or W. Each record gives: CDR3 protein, V gene, J gene.

CDR3 protein: CASSPPTLETQYF
V gene: TRBV18
J gene: TRBJ2-5

CDR3 protein: CASSLGLAGGPHYNEQFF
V gene: TRBV5-6
J gene: TRBJ2-1

CDR3 protein: CSARDLLDGTRDNEQFF
V gene: TRBV20-1
J gene: TRBJ2-1

CDR3 protein: CASSESNYEQYF
V gene: TRBV6-1
J gene: TRBJ2-7

CDR3 protein: CASHGTGLPETQYF
V gene: TRBV27
J gene: TRBJ2-5

CDR3 protein: CASSTGQGEDEKLFF
V gene: TRBV7-9
J gene: TRBJ1-4

CDR3 protein: CANSPGTSALQETQYF
V gene: TRBV18
J gene: TRBJ2-5

CDR3 protein: CASSLGRQGGETQYF
V gene: TRBV28
J gene: TRBJ2-5

CDR3 protein: CASRVGLAGVREQYF
V gene: TRBV27
J gene: -

CDR3 protein: CASSVGPSMEQFF
V gene: TRBV3-1
J gene: TRBJ2-1

CDR3 protein: CATSREGINYEQYF
V gene: TRBV15
J gene: TRBJ2-7

CDR3 protein: CASSLSHTDTQYF
V gene: TRBV12-3/TRBV12-4
J gene: TRBJ2-3

CDR3 protein: CSAKGVSNQPQHF
V gene: TRBV20-1
J gene: TRBJ1-5

CDR3 protein: CASIGLAGYEQYF
V gene: TRBV28
J gene: TRBJ2-7

CDR3 protein: CASSATASSYEQYF
V gene: TRBV9
J gene: TRBJ2-7

CDR3 protein: CASSLHRAKGYTF
V gene: TRBV28
J gene: TRBJ1-2

CDR3 protein: CSAEKGEGLNTEAFF
V gene: TRBV20-1
J gene: TRBJ1-1

CDR3 protein: CASSPGGRTSIIPYNEQFF
V gene: TRBV7-6
J gene: TRBJ2-1

CDR3 protein: CASSVDSSWSPGYTF
V gene: TRBV9
J gene: TRBJ1-2

CDR3 protein: CASGQVQLRLYF
V gene: TRBV14
J gene: TRBJ2-3

CDR3 protein: CSVQGFGVSNEQFF
V gene: TRBV20-1
J gene: TRBJ2-1

CDR3 protein: CASSESPTAGYTF
V gene: TRBV2
J gene: TRBJ1-2

CDR3 protein: CSASSGKGPYEQYF
V gene: TRBV20-1
J gene: TRBJ2-7

CDR3 protein: CASSQDDRGTQYF
V gene: TRBV3-1
J gene: TRBJ2-3

CDR3 protein: CASSLSSVWSSSTDTQYF
V gene: TRBV7-6
J gene: TRBJ2-3

CDR3 protein: CSAREWGRVSYEQYF
V gene: TRBV20-1
J gene: TRBJ2-7

CDR3 protein: CASSVPGQGNTGELFF
V gene: TRBV9
J gene: TRBJ2-2

CDR3 protein: CSARPPTSGSHAYNEQFF
V gene: TRBV20-1
J gene: TRBJ2-1

CDR3 protein: CASSPSRGAGGNIQYF
V gene: TRBV27
J gene: TRBJ2-4

CDR3 protein: CSARDRLAAYEQYF
V gene: TRBV20-1
J gene: TRBJ2-7

CDR3 protein: CASTGGVTEGTDTQYF
V gene: TRBV2
J gene: TRBJ2-3

CDR3 protein: CASSEAGLAGESYNEQFF
V gene: TRBV2
J gene: TRBJ2-1

CDR3 protein: CASGASGSTADTQYF
V gene: TRBV7-9
J gene: TRBJ2-3

CDR3 protein: CASRRGGAICDEQFF
V gene: TRBV6-5
J gene: TRBJ2-1

CDR3 protein: CASSLRSQGKSEKLFF
V gene: TRBV7-9
J gene: TRBJ1-4

CDR3 protein: CASGGRTGNYGYTF
V gene: TRBV9
J gene: TRBJ1-2

CDR3 protein: CATSSGDRVHEQYF
V gene: TRBV15
J gene: TRBJ2-7

CDR3 protein: CASSTGDSTNTEAFF
V gene: TRBV21-1
J gene: TRBJ1-1

CDR3 protein: CASRQGYEQFF
V gene: TRBV4-1
J gene: TRBJ2-1